This TCR beta chain was recorded in a study of cytomegalovirus exposure and HLA in healthy donors. Study summary: Within the Caucasian-associated ancestry cluster were roughly 82% of the approximately 370 genotyped donors.

Whole-study results and caveats: Based on reports, TCR beta sequences accurately predicted HLA-A and HLA-B alleles for most subjects.

Healthy people donating bone marrow made up the donors. As regards this clone: Its antigen remains unidentified. This sample also contains other DNA sequences that code for the same CDR3.

Germline CDR1 is MNHEY and CDR2 is SVGAGI. The CDR3 spans 12 residues. The ends were cut back, 6 bases at V and 2 bases at J, with 7 bases in the middle. The PCR made use of 60 Vbeta and 13 Jbeta primers. Assay used: immunoSEQ multiplex PCR; TCRdb lists only in-frame clones, some missing. The table lists some 130,000 clones, just under 85% of them singletons. Sequences were obtained from PBMCs. The sequence was obtained from a boy younger than 10 in good health and CMV-seronegative. The gene calls are TRBV6-5 and TRBJ1-2, with unresolved D. The CDR3 DNA sequence: TGTGCCAGCAGCCAGTTGAACTATGGCTACACCTTC. Its translation: CASSQLNYGYTF.